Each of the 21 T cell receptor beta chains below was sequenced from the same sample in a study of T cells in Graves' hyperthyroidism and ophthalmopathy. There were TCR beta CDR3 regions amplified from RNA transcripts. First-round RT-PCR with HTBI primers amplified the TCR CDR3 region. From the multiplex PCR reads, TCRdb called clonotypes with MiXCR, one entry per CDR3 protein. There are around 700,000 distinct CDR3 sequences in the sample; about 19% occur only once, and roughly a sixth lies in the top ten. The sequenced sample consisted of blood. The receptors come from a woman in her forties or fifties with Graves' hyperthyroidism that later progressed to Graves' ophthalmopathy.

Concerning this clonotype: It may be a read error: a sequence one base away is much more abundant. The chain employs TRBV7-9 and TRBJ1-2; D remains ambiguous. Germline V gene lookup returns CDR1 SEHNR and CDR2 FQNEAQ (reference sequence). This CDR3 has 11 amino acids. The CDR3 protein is CVTPVGPGYTF. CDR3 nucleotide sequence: TGTGTCACCCCAGTTGGTCCTGGCTACACCTTC.

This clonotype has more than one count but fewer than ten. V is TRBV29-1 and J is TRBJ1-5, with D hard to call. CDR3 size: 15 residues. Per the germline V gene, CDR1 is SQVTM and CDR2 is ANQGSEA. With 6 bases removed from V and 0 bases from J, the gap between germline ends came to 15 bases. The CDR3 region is CSVQDPTDSNQPQHF. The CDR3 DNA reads TGCAGCGTCCAGGATCCTACAGATAGCAATCAGCCCCAGCATTTT.

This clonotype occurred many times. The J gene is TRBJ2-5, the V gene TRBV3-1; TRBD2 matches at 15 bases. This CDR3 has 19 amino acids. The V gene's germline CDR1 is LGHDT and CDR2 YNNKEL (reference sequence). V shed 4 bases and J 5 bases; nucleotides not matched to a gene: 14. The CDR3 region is CASSRVRGGTSGGTETQYF. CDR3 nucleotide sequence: TGTGCCAGCAGCCGGGTGAGAGGAGGGACTAGCGGGGGGACGGAGACCCAGTACTTC.

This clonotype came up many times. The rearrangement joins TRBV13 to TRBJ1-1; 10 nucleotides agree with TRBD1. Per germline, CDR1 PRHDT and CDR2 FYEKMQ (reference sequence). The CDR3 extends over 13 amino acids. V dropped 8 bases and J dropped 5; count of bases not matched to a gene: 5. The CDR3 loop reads CASATGGRTEAFF. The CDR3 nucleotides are TGTGCCAGCGCGACAGGGGGCCGGACTGAAGCTTTCTTT.

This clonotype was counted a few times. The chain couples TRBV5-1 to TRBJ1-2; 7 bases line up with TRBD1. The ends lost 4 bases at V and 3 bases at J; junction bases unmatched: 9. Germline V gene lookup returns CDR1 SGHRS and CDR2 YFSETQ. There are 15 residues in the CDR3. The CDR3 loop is CASSGTGVRDYGYTF. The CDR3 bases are TGCGCCAGCAGCGGTACAGGGGTTCGGGACTATGGCTACACCTTC. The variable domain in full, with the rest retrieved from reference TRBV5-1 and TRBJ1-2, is KAGVTQTPRYLIKTRGQQVTLSCSPISGHRSVSWYQQTPGQGLQFLFEYFSETQRNKGNFPGRFSGRQFSNSRSEMNVSTLELGDSALYLCASSGTGVRDYGYTFGSGTRLTVV.

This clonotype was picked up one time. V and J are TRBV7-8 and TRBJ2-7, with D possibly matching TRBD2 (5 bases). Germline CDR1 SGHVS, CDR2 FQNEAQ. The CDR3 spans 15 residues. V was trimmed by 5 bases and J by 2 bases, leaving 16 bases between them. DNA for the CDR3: TGTGCCAGCAGCGAGCGGTTCCAGATTCCCTACGAGCAGTACTTC. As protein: CASSERFQIPYEQYF. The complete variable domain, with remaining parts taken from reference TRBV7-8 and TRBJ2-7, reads GAGVSQSPRYKVAKRGQDVALRCDPISGHVSLFWYQQALGQGPEFLTYFQNEAQLDKSGLPSDRFFAERPEGSVSTLKIQRTQQEDSAVYLCASSERFQIPYEQYFGPGTRLTVT.

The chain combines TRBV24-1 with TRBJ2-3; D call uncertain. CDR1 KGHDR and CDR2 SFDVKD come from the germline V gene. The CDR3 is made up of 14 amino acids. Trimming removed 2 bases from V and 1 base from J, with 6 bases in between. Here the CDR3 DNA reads TGTGCCACCAGTGATTGGTCAGGCACAGATACGCAGTATTTT. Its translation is CATSDWSGTDTQYF.

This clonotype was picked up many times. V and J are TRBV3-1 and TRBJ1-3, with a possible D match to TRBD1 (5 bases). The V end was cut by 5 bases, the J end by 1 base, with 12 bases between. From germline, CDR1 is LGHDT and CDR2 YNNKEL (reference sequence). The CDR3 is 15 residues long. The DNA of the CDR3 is TGTGCCAGCAGCTCCCGACAGATATCTGGAAACACCATATATTTT. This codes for CASSSRQISGNTIYF.

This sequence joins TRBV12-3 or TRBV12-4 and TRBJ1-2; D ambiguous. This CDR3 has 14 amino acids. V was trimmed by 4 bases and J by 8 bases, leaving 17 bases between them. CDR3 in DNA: TGTGCCAGCAGTTCGGGCGAGACCCCCGCGGGCTACACCTTC. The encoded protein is CASSSGETPAGYTF.

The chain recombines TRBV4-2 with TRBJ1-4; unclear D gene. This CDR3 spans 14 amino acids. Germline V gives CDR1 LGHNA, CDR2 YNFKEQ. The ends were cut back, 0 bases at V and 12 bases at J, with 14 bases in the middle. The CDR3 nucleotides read TGTGCCAGCAGCCAAGATTGGGGAGGGTCTGAACTGTTTTTT. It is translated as CASSQDWGGSELFF.

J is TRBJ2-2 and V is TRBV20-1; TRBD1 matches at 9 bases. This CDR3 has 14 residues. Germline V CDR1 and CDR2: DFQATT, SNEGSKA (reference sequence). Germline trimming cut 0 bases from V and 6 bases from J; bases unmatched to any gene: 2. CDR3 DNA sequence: TGCAGTGCTAGAGATGACAGGGGGTCCGGGGAGCTGTTTTTT. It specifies CSARDDRGSGELFF.

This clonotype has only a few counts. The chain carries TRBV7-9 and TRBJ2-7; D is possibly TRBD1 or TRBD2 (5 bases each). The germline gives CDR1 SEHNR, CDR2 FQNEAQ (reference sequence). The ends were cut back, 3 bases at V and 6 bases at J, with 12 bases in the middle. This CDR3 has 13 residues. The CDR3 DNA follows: TGTGCCAGCAGCTTCCCGGGGACCGTCGAGCAGTACTTC. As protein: CASSFPGTVEQYF.

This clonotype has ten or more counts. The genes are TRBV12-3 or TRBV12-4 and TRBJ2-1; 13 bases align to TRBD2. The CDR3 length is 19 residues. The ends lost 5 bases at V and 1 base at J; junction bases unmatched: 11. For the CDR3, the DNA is TGTGCCAGCAGTGCAAAACCCGGGACTAGCGGGACGTCCTACAATGAGCAGTTCTTC. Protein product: CASSAKPGTSGTSYNEQFF.

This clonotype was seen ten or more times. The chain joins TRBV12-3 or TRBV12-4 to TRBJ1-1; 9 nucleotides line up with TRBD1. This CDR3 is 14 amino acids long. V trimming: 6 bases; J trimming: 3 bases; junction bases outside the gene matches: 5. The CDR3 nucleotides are TGTGCCAGCAGGAACAGGGGGCAGGACACTGAAGCTTTCTTT. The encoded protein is CASRNRGQDTEAFF.

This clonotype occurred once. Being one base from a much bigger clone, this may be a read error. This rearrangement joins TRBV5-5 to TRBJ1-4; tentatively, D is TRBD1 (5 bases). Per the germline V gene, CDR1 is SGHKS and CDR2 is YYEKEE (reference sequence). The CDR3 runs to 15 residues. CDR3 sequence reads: CTSSPFRDLGEKLFF. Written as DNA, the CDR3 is TGTACCAGCAGCCCATTCAGGGATCTCGGCGAAAAACTGTTTTTT.

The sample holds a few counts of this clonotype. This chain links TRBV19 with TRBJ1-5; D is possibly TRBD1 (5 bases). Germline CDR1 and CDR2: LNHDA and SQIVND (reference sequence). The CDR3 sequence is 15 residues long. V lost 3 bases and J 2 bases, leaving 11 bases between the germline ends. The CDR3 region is CASSIYDSRNQPQHF. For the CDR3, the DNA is TGTGCCAGTAGTATCTATGACAGTCGCAATCAGCCCCAGCATTTT.

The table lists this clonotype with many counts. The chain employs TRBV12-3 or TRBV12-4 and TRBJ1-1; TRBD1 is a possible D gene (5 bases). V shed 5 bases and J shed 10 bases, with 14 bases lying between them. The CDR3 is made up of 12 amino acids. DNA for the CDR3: TGTGCCAGCAGTCCCAGGACATTAGGAGCTTTCTTT. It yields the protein CASSPRTLGAFF.

The CDR3, as DNA: TGTGCCAGCACCCTAAGGGCTAGCAATCAGCCCCAGCATTTT. Protein product: CASTLRASNQPQHF. V gene TRBV12-3 or TRBV12-4 combines with J gene TRBJ1-5; no clear D gene. This CDR3 spans 14 amino acids. Trimming shortened V by 7 bases and J by 0 bases, and 10 bases separated the two germline ends.

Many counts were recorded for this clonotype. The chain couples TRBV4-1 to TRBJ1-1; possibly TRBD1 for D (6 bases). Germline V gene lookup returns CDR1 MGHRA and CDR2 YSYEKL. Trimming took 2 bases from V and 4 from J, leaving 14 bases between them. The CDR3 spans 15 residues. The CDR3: CASSQSQGLLTEAFF. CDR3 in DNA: TGCGCCAGCAGCCAATCACAGGGTCTGCTCACTGAAGCTTTCTTT.

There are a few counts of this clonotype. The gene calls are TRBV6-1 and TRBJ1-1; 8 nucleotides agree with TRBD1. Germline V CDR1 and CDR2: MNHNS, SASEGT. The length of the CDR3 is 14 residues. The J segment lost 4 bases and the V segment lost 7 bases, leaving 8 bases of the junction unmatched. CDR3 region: CASNSQGDGTEAFF. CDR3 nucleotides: TGTGCCAGCAACTCACAGGGGGACGGCACTGAAGCTTTCTTT.

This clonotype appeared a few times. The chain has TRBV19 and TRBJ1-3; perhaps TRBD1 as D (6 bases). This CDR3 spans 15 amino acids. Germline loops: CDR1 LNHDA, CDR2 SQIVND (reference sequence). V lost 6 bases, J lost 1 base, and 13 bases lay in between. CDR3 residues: CASSQRTVSGNTIYF. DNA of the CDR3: TGTGCCAGTAGCCAGAGGACAGTGTCTGGAAACACCATATATTTT.